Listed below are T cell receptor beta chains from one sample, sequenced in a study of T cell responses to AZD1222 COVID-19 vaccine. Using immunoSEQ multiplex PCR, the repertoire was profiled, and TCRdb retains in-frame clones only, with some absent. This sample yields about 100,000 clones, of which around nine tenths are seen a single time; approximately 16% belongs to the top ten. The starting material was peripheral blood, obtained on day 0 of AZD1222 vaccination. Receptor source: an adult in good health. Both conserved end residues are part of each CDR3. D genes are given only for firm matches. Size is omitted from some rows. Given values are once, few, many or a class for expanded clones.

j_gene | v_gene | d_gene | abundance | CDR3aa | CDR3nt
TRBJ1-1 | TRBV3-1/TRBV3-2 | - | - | CASSQDRDFLNTEAFF | TGTGCCAGCAGCCAAGACCGGGACTTCCTGAACACTGAAGCTTTCTTT
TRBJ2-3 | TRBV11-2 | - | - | CASSYSGATDTQYF | TGTGCCAGCAGCTATTCCGGGGCCACAGATACGCAGTATTTT
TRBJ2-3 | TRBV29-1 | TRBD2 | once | CSVVAAGERTDTQYF | TGCAGCGTTGTAGCAGCGGGAGAGCGCACAGATACGCAGTATTTT
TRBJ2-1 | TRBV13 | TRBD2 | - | CASSLPLAEQPHNEQFF | TGTGCCAGCAGCTTACCCCTAGCGGAACAGCCCCACAATGAGCAGTTCTTC
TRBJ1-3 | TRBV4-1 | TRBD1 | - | CASSQIGQGEGNTIYF | TGCGCCAGCAGCCAAATCGGGCAGGGGGAGGGAAACACCATATATTTT
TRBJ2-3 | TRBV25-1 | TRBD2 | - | CASSSGLAGLSQYF | TGTGCCAGCAGTAGCGGACTAGCGGGACTTTCGCAGTATTTT
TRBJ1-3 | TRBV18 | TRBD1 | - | CASSPPQGAAGNTIYF | TGTGCCAGCTCACCACCCCAGGGGGCTGCTGGAAACACCATATATTTT
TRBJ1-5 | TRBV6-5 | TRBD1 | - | CASRQGDWHQPQHF | TGTGCCAGCAGGCAGGGGGACTGGCATCAGCCCCAGCATTTT
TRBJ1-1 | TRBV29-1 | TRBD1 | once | CSVGDRGLRTEAFF | TGCAGCGTTGGGGACAGGGGGCTTCGAACTGAAGCTTTCTTT
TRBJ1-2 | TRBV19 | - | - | CASSMANYGYTF | TGTGCCAGTAGTATGGCTAACTATGGCTACACCTTC
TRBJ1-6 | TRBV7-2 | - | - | CASSIRRMGDSPLHF | TGTGCCAGCAGCATCAGGCGAATGGGGGATTCACCCCTCCACTTT
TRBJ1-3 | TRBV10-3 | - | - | CAISEGFGNTIYF | TGTGCCATCAGTGAGGGCTTTGGAAACACCATATATTTT
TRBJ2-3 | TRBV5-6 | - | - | CASSLVPAGYTDTQYF | TGTGCCAGCAGCTTGGTTCCGGCAGGGTATACAGATACGCAGTATTTT
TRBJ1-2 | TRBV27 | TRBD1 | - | CASTRTGGRIYGYTF | TGTGCCAGCACCCGGACAGGGGGGCGCATCTATGGCTACACCTTC
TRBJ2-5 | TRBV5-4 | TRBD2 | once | CASTPGGGSVFETQYF | TGTGCCAGCACCCCGGGGGGAGGTTCGGTTTTTGAGACCCAGTACTTC
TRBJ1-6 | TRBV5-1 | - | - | CASSLTVDSPLHF | TGCGCCAGCAGCTTGACGGTTGATTCACCCCTCCACTTT
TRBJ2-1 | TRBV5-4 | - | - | CASSLGTTNEQFF | TGTGCCAGCAGCTTAGGGACCACCAATGAGCAGTTCTTC
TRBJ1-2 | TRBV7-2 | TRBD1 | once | CASSFDRVESYGYTF | TGTGCCAGCAGCTTCGACAGGGTGGAGTCCTATGGCTACACCTTC
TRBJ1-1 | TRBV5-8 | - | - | CASSLVALEAFF | TGTGCCAGCAGCTTGGTAGCGCTGGAAGCTTTCTTT
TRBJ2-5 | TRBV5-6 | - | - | CASSFWGDETQYF | TGTGCCAGCAGCTTCTGGGGGGATGAGACCCAGTACTTC
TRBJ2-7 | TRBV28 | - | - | CASSLWPTSSGTPDEQYF | TGTGCCAGCAGTTTATGGCCCACCTCGTCCGGGACACCAGACGAGCAGTACTTC
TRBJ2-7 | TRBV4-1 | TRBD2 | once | CASSQAGTSRYEQYF | TGCGCCAGCAGCCAGGCCGGGACTAGCAGATACGAGCAGTACTTC
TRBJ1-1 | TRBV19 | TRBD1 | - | CASSKGTANTEAFF | TGTGCCAGTAGTAAAGGGACAGCGAACACTGAAGCTTTCTTT
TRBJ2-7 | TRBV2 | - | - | CASSLLGYGRGYEQYF | TGTGCCAGCAGTTTATTAGGGTATGGGAGAGGCTACGAGCAGTACTTC
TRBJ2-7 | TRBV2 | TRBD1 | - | CASSLDRTGTYEQYF | TGTGCCAGCAGTCTTGACAGGACAGGGACCTACGAGCAGTACTTC
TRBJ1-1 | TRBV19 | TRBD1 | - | CASSMEGQVNTEAFF | TGTGCCAGTAGTATGGAGGGACAGGTGAACACTGAAGCTTTCTTT
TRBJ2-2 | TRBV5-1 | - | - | CASSRYGNTGELFF | TGCGCCAGCAGCCGGTATGGTAACACCGGGGAGCTGTTTTTT
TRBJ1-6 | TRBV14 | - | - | CASSRQQSQNSPLHF | TGTGCCAGCAGCCGGCAACAGTCACAAAATTCACCCCTCCACTTT
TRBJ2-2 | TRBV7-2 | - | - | CASSETGRGTGELFF | TGTGCCAGCAGCGAGACAGGAAGAGGCACCGGGGAGCTGTTTTTT
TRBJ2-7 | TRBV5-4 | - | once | CASSLALGGAYEQYF | TGTGCCAGCAGCTTGGCTCTCGGTGGCGCGTACGAGCAGTACTTC